This T cell receptor beta chain is from a study of shared clonotypes between healthy human individuals. This clone was seen a few times. Sequencing was performed with immunoSEQ multiplex PCR; in TCRdb, only in-frame clones are kept and a portion is missing. Of approximately 1,000,000 clones listed, 60% to 80% are singletons. The CDR3 totals 13 residues. Germline CDR1 and CDR2: LNHDA and SQIVND (reference sequence). Trimming shortened V by 6 bases and J by 6 bases, and 11 bases separated the two germline ends. Both subsets, CD45RA+ naive and CD45RA-negative memory, were split from the CD4+ cells. This TCR was sampled from a man between 18 and 29 years old in good health. Some clones in this sample may be carry-over from other donors' samples. The source material was memory CD4+ T cells from PBMCs. This sample's subset: CD45RA-negative fraction. The chain links TRBV19 to TRBJ2-2, with D maybe TRBD1 (6 bases). CDR3 in DNA: TGTGCCAGTAGACAGAGGGGGTCCGGGGAGCTGTTTTTT. Translation gives CASRQRGSGELFF.